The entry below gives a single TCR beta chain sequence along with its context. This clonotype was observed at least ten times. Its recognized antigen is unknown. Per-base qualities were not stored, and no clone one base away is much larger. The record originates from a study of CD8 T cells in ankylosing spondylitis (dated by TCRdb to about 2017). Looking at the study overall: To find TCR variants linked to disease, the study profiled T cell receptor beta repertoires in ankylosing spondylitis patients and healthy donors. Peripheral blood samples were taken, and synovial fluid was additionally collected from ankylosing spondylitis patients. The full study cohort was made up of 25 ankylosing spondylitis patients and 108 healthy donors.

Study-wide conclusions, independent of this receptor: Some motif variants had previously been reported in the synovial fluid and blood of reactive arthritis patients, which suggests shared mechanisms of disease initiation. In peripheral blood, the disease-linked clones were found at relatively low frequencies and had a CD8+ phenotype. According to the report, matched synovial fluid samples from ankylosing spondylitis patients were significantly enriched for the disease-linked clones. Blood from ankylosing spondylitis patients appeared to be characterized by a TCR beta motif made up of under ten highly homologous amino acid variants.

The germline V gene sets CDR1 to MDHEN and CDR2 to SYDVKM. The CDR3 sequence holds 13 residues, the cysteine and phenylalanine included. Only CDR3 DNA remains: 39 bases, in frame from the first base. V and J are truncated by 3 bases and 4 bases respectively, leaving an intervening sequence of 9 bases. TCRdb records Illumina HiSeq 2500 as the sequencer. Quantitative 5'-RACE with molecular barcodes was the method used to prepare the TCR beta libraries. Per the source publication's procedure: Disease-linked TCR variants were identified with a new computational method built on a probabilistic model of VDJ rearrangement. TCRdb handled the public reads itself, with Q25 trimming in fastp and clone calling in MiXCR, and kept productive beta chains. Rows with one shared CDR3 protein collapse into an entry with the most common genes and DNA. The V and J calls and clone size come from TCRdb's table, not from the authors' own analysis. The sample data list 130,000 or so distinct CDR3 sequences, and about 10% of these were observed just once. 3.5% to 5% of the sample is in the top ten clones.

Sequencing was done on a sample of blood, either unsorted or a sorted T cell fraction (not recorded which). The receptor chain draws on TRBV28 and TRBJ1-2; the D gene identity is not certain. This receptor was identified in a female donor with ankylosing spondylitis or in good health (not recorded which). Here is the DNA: TGTGCCAGCAGTTTTACAGAACCCTATGGCTACACCTTC. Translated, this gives CASSFTEPYGYTF.